This T cell receptor beta chain was identified in a study of cytomegalovirus exposure and HLA in healthy donors. The CDR3 spans 16 residues. The germline gives CDR1 MDHEN, CDR2 SYDVKM. V shed 8 bases, J shed 5 bases, and the junction held 14 bases outside the gene matches. Only one count was recorded for this clone. Amplification used 60 Vbeta primers and 13 Jbeta primers. The protocol was immunoSEQ multiplex PCR, while the TCRdb copy is restricted to in-frame clones and leaves out a portion. Among about 82,000 clones, roughly 67% were seen once, and the ten largest hold about a fifth. Sequencing was carried out using PBMCs. V gene TRBV28 combines with J gene TRBJ2-1; 8 bases fit TRBD2. The sequence came from a woman aged 45-59 years in good health and CMV-seropositive. The CDR3 region is CASSNGGALSHNEQFF. The CDR3 coding sequence is TGTGCCAGCTCGAACGGGGGGGCCCTTTCCCACAATGAGCAGTTCTTC.